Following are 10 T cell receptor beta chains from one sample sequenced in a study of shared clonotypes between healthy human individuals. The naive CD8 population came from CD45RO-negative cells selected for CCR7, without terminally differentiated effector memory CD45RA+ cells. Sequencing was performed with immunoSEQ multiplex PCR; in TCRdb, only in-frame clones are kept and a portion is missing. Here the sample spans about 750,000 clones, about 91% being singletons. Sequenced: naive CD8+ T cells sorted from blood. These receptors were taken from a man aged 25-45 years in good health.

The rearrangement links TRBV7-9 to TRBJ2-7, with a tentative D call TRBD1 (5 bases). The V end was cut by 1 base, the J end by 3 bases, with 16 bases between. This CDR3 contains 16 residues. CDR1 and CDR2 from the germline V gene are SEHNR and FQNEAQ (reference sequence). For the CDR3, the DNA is TGTGCCAGCAGCTTAGGGGGCGGCCTAGGGATCTACGAGCAGTACTTC. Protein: CASSLGGGLGIYEQYF.

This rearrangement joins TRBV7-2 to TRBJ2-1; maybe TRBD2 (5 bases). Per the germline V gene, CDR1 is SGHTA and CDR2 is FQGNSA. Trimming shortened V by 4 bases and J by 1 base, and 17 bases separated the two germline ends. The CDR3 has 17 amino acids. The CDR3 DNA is TGTGCCAGCAGCTCCCCAATGGGGTCGGGATCCTACAATGAGCAGTTCTTC. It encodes CASSSPMGSGSYNEQFF.

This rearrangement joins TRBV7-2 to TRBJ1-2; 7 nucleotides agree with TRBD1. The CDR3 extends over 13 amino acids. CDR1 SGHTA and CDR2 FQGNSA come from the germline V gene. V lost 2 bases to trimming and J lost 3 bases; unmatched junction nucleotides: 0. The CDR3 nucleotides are TGTGCCAGCAGCTTAACAGGGGACTATGGCTACACCTTC. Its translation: CASSLTGDYGYTF. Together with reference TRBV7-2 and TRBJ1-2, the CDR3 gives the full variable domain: GAGVSQSPSNKVTEKGKDVELRCDPISGHTALYWYRQSLGQGLEFLIYFQGNSAPDKSGLPSDRFSAERTGGSVSTLTIQRTQQEDSAVYLCASSLTGDYGYTFGSGTRLTVV.

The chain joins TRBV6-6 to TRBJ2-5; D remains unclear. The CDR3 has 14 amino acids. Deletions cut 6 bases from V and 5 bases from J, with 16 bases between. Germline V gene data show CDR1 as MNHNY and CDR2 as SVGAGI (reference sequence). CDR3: CASSLSAVQETQYF. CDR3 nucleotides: TGTGCCAGCAGCCTATCGGCAGTTCAGGAGACCCAGTACTTC.

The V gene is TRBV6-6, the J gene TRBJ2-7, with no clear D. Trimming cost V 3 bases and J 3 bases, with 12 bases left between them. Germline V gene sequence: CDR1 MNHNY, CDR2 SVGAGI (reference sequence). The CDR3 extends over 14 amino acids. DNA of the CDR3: TGTGCCAGCAGTTATGGGCCTGGCTACTACGAGCAGTACTTC. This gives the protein CASSYGPGYYEQYF.

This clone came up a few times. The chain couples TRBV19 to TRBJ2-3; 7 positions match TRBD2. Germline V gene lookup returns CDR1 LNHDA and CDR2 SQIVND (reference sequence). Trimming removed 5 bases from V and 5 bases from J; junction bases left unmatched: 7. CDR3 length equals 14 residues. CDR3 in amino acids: CASSHPGLLDTQYF. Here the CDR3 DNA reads TGTGCCAGTAGTCATCCGGGACTACTAGATACGCAGTATTTT.

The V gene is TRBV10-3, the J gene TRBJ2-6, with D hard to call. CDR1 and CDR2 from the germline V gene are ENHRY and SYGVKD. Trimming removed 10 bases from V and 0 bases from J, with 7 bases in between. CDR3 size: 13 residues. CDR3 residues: CATLGSGANVLTF. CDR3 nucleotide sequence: TGTGCCACACTCGGCTCTGGGGCCAACGTCCTGACTTTC.

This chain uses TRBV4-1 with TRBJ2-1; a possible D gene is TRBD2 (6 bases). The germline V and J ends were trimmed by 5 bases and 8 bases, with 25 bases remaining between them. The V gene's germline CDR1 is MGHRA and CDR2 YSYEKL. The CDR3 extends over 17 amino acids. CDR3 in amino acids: CASSLRSGERRLDEQFF. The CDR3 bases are TGCGCCAGCAGCTTGCGATCGGGGGAGCGGAGATTGGATGAGCAGTTCTTC.

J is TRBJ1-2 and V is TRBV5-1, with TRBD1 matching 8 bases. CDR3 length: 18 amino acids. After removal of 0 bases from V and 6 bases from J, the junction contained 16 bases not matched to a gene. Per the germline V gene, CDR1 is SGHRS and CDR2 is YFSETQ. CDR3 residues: CASSLGDRIFSVDNGYTF. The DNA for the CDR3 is TGCGCCAGCAGCTTGGGGGACAGGATCTTTTCTGTGGATAATGGCTACACCTTC.

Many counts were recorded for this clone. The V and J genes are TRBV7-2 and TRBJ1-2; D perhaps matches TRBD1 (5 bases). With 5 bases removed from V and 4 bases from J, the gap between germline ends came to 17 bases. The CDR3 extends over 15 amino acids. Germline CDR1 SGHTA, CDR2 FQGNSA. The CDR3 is CASSIHGTATYGYTF. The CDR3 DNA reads TGTGCCAGCAGCATCCATGGGACGGCTACCTATGGCTACACCTTC.